One and the same sample provided the 19 T cell receptor beta chains below, sequenced in a study of technical replicates of blood from a handful of donors. This table comes from immunoSEQ multiplex PCR, and its TCRdb copy is limited to in-frame clones, with some not included. The table has 60,000 to 85,000 clones, over 85% seen once. Sequencing was done on a sample of T cells isolated from PBMCs. The source of these receptors is a human donor in good health.

The V gene is TRBV5-6, the J gene TRBJ1-5, with D possibly being TRBD1 (5 bases). Germline CDR1 reads SGHDT; CDR2 reads YYEEEE. V lost 3 bases and J lost 9, with 13 bases in between. There are 13 residues in the CDR3. In nucleotides, the CDR3 is TGTGCCAGCAGCTCGGGGACTGGTTGGCCCCAGCATTTT. Amino acids: CASSSGTGWPQHF.

Only one count was recorded for this clone. The rearrangement uses TRBV11-3 and TRBJ1-1, with D perhaps TRBD1 (6 bases). The CDR3 sequence is 15 residues long. CDR1 is SGHNT, CDR2 YENEEA, per germline. Trimming took 2 bases from V and 1 from J, leaving 11 bases between them. CDR3 residues: CASSLIQGGNTEAFF. The CDR3 nucleotides read TGTGCCAGCAGCTTAATACAGGGTGGGAACACTGAAGCTTTCTTT. The full variable domain, its missing parts supplied by reference TRBV11-3 and TRBJ1-1, is EAGVVQSPRYKIIEKKQPVAFWCNPISGHNTLYWYLQNLGQGPELLIRYENEEAVDDSQLPKDRFSAERLKGVDSTLKIQPAELGDSAVYLCASSLIQGGNTEAFFGQGTRLTVV.

The chain combines TRBV9 with TRBJ1-2; D is possibly TRBD1 (6 bases). Trimming took off 4 bases at V and 3 bases at J, with 10 bases between the two ends. The germline CDR1 and CDR2 sequences are SGDLS and YYNGEE. The CDR3 runs 13 residues. The CDR3 region has the DNA TGTGCCAGCAGCCCCGGACAGTACTATGGCTACACCTTC. As protein: CASSPGQYYGYTF.

This clone is a singleton in its sample. CDR3 loop: CASSLSGTSYNEQFF. The CDR3 DNA is TGTGCCAGCAGCTTAAGCGGGACCTCCTACAATGAGCAGTTCTTC. V gene TRBV11-2 combines with J gene TRBJ2-1, with TRBD2 matching over 7 bases. Germline V gives CDR1 SGHAT, CDR2 FQNNGV. The CDR3 sequence is 15 residues long. V dropped 2 bases and J dropped 0; count of bases not matched to a gene: 1.

The rearrangement links TRBV10-3 to TRBJ2-5, with TRBD2 matching 9 bases. CDR3 size: 13 residues. Looked up from germline, CDR1 is ENHRY and CDR2 is SYGVKD. Trimming cost V 7 bases and J 5 bases; bases outside gene matches: 5. CDR3 in DNA: TGTGCCATCAAAGCGGGAGGTCTGGAGACCCAGTACTTC. Translating it yields CAIKAGGLETQYF.

The V gene is TRBV2, the J gene TRBJ1-5; D is ambiguous. CDR3 length equals 15 residues. CDR1 is SNHLY, CDR2 FYNNEI, per germline. The V end was cut by 3 bases, the J end by 2 bases, with 11 bases between. CDR3 amino acids: CASSDFGAGNQPQHF. DNA of the CDR3: TGTGCCAGCAGTGACTTCGGAGCGGGCAATCAGCCCCAGCATTTT.

The chain joins TRBV13 to TRBJ2-5, with unresolved D. The V and J ends lost 0 bases and 1 base respectively, with 6 bases between them. The germline CDR1 and CDR2 sequences are PRHDT and FYEKMQ (reference sequence). This CDR3 spans 14 amino acids. The CDR3 reads CASSLGRVQETQYF. The CDR3, as DNA: TGTGCCAGCAGCTTAGGCCGGGTCCAAGAGACCCAGTACTTC.

This sequence joins TRBV12-5 and TRBJ1-5; tentatively, D is TRBD1 (6 bases). The V end lost 6 bases, the J end lost 5 bases, and 8 bases lay between the germline ends. The CDR3 consists of 12 residues. Per the germline V gene, CDR1 is LGHNT and CDR2 is FRNRAP. The DNA of the CDR3 is TGTGCTAGTGGACAGGGTGATCAGCCCCAGCATTTT. Amino acid sequence: CASGQGDQPQHF.

The chain combines TRBV9 with TRBJ2-1; 7 bases fit TRBD2. From germline, CDR1 is SGDLS and CDR2 YYNGEE. With 3 bases clipped from V and 6 bases from J, the junction kept 12 bases outside the gene matches. CDR3 length: 16 residues. The CDR3: CASSAETLARANEQFF. The CDR3 coding sequence is TGTGCCAGCAGCGCAGAAACACTAGCGCGGGCCAATGAGCAGTTCTTC. The full variable domain, in which reference TRBV9 and TRBJ2-1 provide the parts outside the CDR3, is DSGVTQTPKHLITATGQRVTLRCSPRSGDLSVYWYQQSLDQGLQFLIQYYNGEERAKGNILERFSAQQFPDLHSELNLSSLELGDSALYFCASSAETLARANEQFFGPGTRLTVL.

The rearrangement uses TRBV6-6 and TRBJ1-2; no clear D. Germline V gene lookup returns CDR1 MNHNY and CDR2 SVGAGI (reference sequence). The CDR3 extends over 12 amino acids. The V end was cut by 8 bases, the J end by 6 bases, with 13 bases between. The CDR3 sequence: CASLGGLDGYTF. CDR3 nucleotides: TGTGCCAGCCTGGGAGGGTTGGATGGCTACACCTTC.

V gene TRBV5-4 combines with J gene TRBJ2-5, with 11 bases identical to TRBD2. The CDR3 is made up of 16 amino acids. Germline V gene sequence: CDR1 SGHNT, CDR2 YYREEE (reference sequence). Germline trimming cut 4 bases from V and 1 base from J; bases unmatched to any gene: 6. The chain's CDR3 is CASSPRLAGLQETQYF. The CDR3 nucleotides read TGTGCCAGCAGCCCCCGACTAGCGGGGCTCCAAGAGACCCAGTACTTC. Filled out from reference TRBV5-4 and TRBJ2-5, the complete variable domain reads ETGVTQSPTHLIKTRGQQVTLRCSSQSGHNTVSWYQQALGQGPQFIFQYYREEENGRGNFPPRFSGLQFPNYSSELNVNALELDDSALYLCASSPRLAGLQETQYFGPGTRLLVL.

CDR3 sequence reads: CASSERGTVLSYEQYF. The CDR3 DNA is TGTGCCAGCAGTGAACGGGGAACAGTCCTTTCCTACGAGCAGTACTTC. The V and J genes are TRBV6-1 and TRBJ2-7, with D perhaps matching TRBD2 (5 bases). This CDR3 spans 16 amino acids. The germline V gene has CDR1 MNHNS and CDR2 SASEGT. V lost 2 bases to trimming and J lost 1 base, with 15 bases between them.

The chain employs TRBV6-5 and TRBJ1-2; possible D gene TRBD1, 5 bases. Trimming cost V 2 bases and J 7 bases, with 14 bases left between them. The CDR3 totals 14 residues. Per the germline V gene, CDR1 is MNHEY and CDR2 is SVGAGI. The CDR3 DNA follows: TGTGCCAGCAGTTACAGGGCAGGGATCGGTGGCTACACCTTC. Encoded protein: CASSYRAGIGGYTF.

This clone was observed once. The chain is built from TRBV9 and TRBJ1-5, with 9 bases that match TRBD1. In germline, CDR1 is SGDLS, CDR2 YYNGEE. The V segment lost 4 bases and the J segment 4 bases; nucleotides outside the gene matches: 3. The CDR3 extends over 14 amino acids. The CDR3 sequence: CASSRDRDNQPQHF. The CDR3 nucleotides are TGTGCCAGCAGCCGGGACAGGGATAATCAGCCCCAGCATTTT. The full variable domain, completed using reference TRBV9 and TRBJ1-5, is DSGVTQTPKHLITATGQRVTLRCSPRSGDLSVYWYQQSLDQGLQFLIQYYNGEERAKGNILERFSAQQFPDLHSELNLSSLELGDSALYFCASSRDRDNQPQHFGDGTRLSIL.

This rearrangement joins TRBV27 to TRBJ2-1; TRBD2 is a possible D gene (5 bases). CDR1 and CDR2 from the germline V gene are MNHEY and SMNVEV (reference sequence). The ends were cut back, 0 bases at V and 5 bases at J, with 5 bases in the middle. The CDR3 covers 13 residues. This chain's CDR3 is CASSLSADNEQFF. The CDR3 region has the DNA TGTGCCAGCAGTTTATCAGCGGACAATGAGCAGTTCTTC.

This rearrangement joins TRBV19 to TRBJ2-2; tentatively, D is TRBD1 (5 bases). V lost 5 bases and J lost 11, with 12 bases in between. Germline-derived CDR1 and CDR2 are LNHDA and SQIVND (reference sequence). There are 12 residues in the CDR3. The CDR3 is CASSYGARELFF. CDR3 in DNA: TGTGCCAGTAGTTATGGGGCGCGTGAGCTGTTTTTT.

By share, this clone ranks as medium-sized (0.01 to 0.1%). The chain employs TRBV20-1 and TRBJ1-1; D gene uncertain. The CDR3 has 11 residues. Germline V gene data show CDR1 as DFQATT and CDR2 as SNEGSKA (reference sequence). The V gene lost 6 bases and the J gene lost 4 bases, with 9 bases spanning the gap. CDR3 sequence reads: CSATEFTEAFF. The CDR3 DNA reads as TGCAGTGCAACGGAGTTCACTGAAGCTTTCTTT.

The chain employs TRBV6-5 and TRBJ1-1; no clear D gene. The germline gives CDR1 MNHEY, CDR2 SVGAGI. The V end was cut by 0 bases, the J end by 0 bases, with 5 bases between. The CDR3 is 14 amino acids. As DNA, the CDR3 is TGTGCCAGCAGTTACTCTTCCTTGAACACTGAAGCTTTCTTT. Amino acid sequence: CASSYSSLNTEAFF.

This chain links TRBV19 with TRBJ1-2, with 10 bases matching TRBD1. This CDR3 is built from 14 residues. Germline CDR1 is LNHDA and CDR2 is SQIVND (reference sequence). The V and J ends lost 8 bases and 7 bases, in that order; junction bases with no gene match: 10. DNA of the CDR3: TGTGCCAGTTGGGACAGGGGCATGAGGAGTGGCTACACCTTC. It translates to CASWDRGMRSGYTF. Drawing the rest from reference TRBV19 and TRBJ1-2, the complete variable domain is DGGITQSPKYLFRKEGQNVTLSCEQNLNHDAMYWYRQDPGQGLRLIYYSQIVNDFQKGDIAEGYSVSREKKESFPLTVTSAQKNPTAFYLCASWDRGMRSGYTFGSGTRLTVV.